These T cell receptor beta chains were read from a single sample in a study of CDR3 diversity in severe acne. TCRdb passed the PCR reads through MiXCR, listing each CDR3 protein once. The table has 65,000 to 95,000 distinct CDR3 sequences, 51% seen once; the top ten hold around 15%. Sequencing was performed on blood. The receptors stem from a male donor in good health, without acne. CDR3s include the opening cysteine and the closing phenylalanine or tryptophan. D genes are given only for firm matches. Clone sizes are given selectively: once, few, many, or a class where the clone is expanded.

clone size	D gene	V gene	J gene	CDR3 protein	CDR3 DNA
-	-	TRBV29-1	TRBJ2-1	CSVGDGSNQPQFF	TGCAGCGTAGGGGACGGTAGCAATCAGCCCCAGTTCTTC
-	TRBD1	TRBV28	TRBJ1-2	CASSLFQGQGYGYTF	TGTGCCAGCAGTTTATTCCAGGGACAGGGCTATGGCTACACCTTC
-	-	TRBV9	TRBJ1-5	CASSPQQTSTEHF	TGTGCCAGCAGCCCCCAACAGACTAGTACCGAGCATTTT
-	-	TRBV9	TRBJ2-3	CASGRMGTDTQYF	TGTGCCAGTGGGAGAATGGGCACAGATACGCAGTATTTT
large	TRBD2	TRBV13	TRBJ2-1	CASSSRTSGGAGEQFF	TGTGCCAGCAGCTCCCGGACTAGCGGGGGGGCGGGTGAGCAGTTCTTC
-	-	TRBV7-9	TRBJ1-1	CASSKGAEAFF	TGTGCCAGCAGTAAAGGGGCTGAAGCTTTCTTT
few	-	TRBV7-8	TRBJ2-7	CASSLTSRFSYEQYF	TGTGCCAGCAGTCTTACTAGTAGATTCTCCTACGAGCAGTACTTC
-	TRBD1	TRBV7-6	TRBJ2-1	CASSLFPGTGGYNEQFF	TGTGCCAGCAGCCTATTCCCCGGGACAGGGGGCTACAATGAGCAGTTCTTC
many	TRBD1	TRBV6-5	TRBJ2-3	CASREGQGWTDTQYF	TGTGCCAGCAGGGAGGGACAGGGGTGGACAGATACGCAGTATTTT
-	-	TRBV5-4	TRBJ1-3	CASSGLGNTIYF	TGTGCCAGCAGCGGGCTTGGGAACACCATATATTTT
few	-	TRBV19	TRBJ1-5	CASSADGSNQPQHF	TGTGCCAGTAGTGCGGACGGATCCAATCAGCCCCAGCATTTT
-	-	TRBV7-2	TRBJ1-2	CASTFTPNYGYTF	TGTGCCAGCACCTTTACACCGAATTATGGCTATACTTTC
-	-	TRBV11-1	TRBJ2-2	CASSAFLAAGELFF	TGTGCCAGCAGCGCGTTCCTGGCAGCCGGGGAGCTGTTTTTT
many	-	TRBV13	TRBJ2-1	CASHNTLSTGSLNEQFF	TGTGCCAGCCACAATACCCTATCGACCGGAAGCCTCAATGAGCAGTTCTTC
medium-sized	TRBD2	TRBV10-3	TRBJ2-3	CAISESGFTSGTTDTQYF	TGTGCCATCAGTGAGTCGGGCTTTACTAGCGGGACGACAGATACGCAGTATTTT
-	-	TRBV5-8	TRBJ2-7	CASSMETQQYF	TGTGCCAGCAGCATGGAAACCCAGCAGTACTTC
few	-	TRBV10-3	TRBJ1-1	CAISEGAGVMNTEAFF	TGTGCCATCAGTGAGGGCGCGGGGGTGATGAACACTGAAGCTTTCTTT
few	-	TRBV6-4	TRBJ2-7	CASSDFSLGDISYEQYF	TGTGCCAGCAGTGACTTTAGTCTTGGGGACATCTCCTACGAGCAGTACTTC
once	TRBD1	TRBV20-1	TRBJ1-1	CSARERGGRGRLSGAFF	TGCAGTGCTAGAGAGAGGGGGGGGAGGGGGCGATTATCGGGAGCTTTCTTT
-	-	TRBV13	TRBJ1-2	CASSLNWPNYGYTF	TGTGCCAGCAGCTTAAATTGGCCCAACTATGGCTACACCTTC
few	-	TRBV4-2	TRBJ2-7	CASSDGGPYERYF	TGTGCCAGCAGCGACGGGGGACCCTACGAGCGGTACTTC
-	TRBD1	TRBV2	TRBJ1-5	CASQDRENQPQHF	TGTGCCAGCCAGGACAGGGAGAATCAGCCCCAGCATTTT
many	-	TRBV19	TRBJ2-7	CASNVRASRTYEQYF	TGTGCCAGTAATGTGAGGGCCAGCCGGACCTACGAGCAGTACTTC
-	TRBD1	TRBV2	TRBJ1-2	CASRGGTGSLYGYTF	TGTGCCAGCAGGGGGGGGACAGGGAGTCTCTATGGCTACACCTTC
few	-	TRBV7-2	TRBJ1-5	CASSSPPGQPQHF	TGTGCCAGCAGCTCCCCGCCCGGCCAGCCCCAGCATTTT
-	-	TRBV6-1	TRBJ2-6	CASREREDGANAPTF	TGTGCCAGCAGGGAAAGGGAGGACGGGGCCAACGCCCCGACTTTC
-	TRBD1	TRBV7-6	TRBJ1-3	CASSIGTGFGNTIYF	TGTGCCAGCAGCATCGGGACAGGGTTTGGAAACACCATATATTTT
few	TRBD1	TRBV10-3	TRBJ2-7	CAISGDRGSYEQYF	TGTGCCATCAGTGGGGACAGGGGCTCCTACGAGCAGTACTTC
-	-	TRBV6-1	TRBJ1-2	CASSYSTSVPNYGYTF	TGTGCCAGCAGTTACTCGACTTCAGTGCCTAACTATGGCTACACCTTC
-	-	TRBV25-1	TRBJ1-1	CASSRKVVTEAFF	TGTGCCAGCTCACGAAAGGTGGTAACTGAAGCTTTCTTT
-	TRBD2	TRBV7-9	TRBJ2-2	CASSLAFLAGGATGELFF	TGTGCCAGCAGCTTAGCATTTCTAGCGGGAGGAGCCACCGGGGAGCTGTTTTTT
-	-	TRBV11-2	TRBJ1-6	CASGWLGQGHSPLHF	TGTGCCAGCGGATGGTTGGGCCAGGGGCATTCACCCCTCCACTTT
-	TRBD1	TRBV24-1	TRBJ2-7	CAMDRESYKQYF	TGTGCCATGGACAGGGAGTCCTACAAGCAGTACTTC
-	-	TRBV20-1	TRBJ1-2	CSARETGRAMYGYTF	TGCAGTGCTAGAGAAACAGGCCGGGCGATGTATGGCTACACCTTC
few	-	TRBV6-5	TRBJ1-5	CASSYDAFQPQHF	TGTGCCAGCAGTTACGATGCCTTTCAGCCCCAGCATTTT
many	TRBD2	TRBV28	TRBJ2-1	CASSLYLAGVYEQFF	TGTGCCAGCAGTTTATACCTAGCGGGAGTATATGAGCAGTTCTTC
-	TRBD1	TRBV20-1	TRBJ2-7	CSARDTGGYEQYF	TGCAGTGCTAGAGATACAGGGGGCTACGAGCAGTACTTC
many	TRBD2	TRBV12-3/TRBV12-4	TRBJ2-4	CASRPSGTNKNIQYF	TGTGCCAGCAGGCCTTCCGGGACTAACAAAAACATTCAGTACTTC
few	-	TRBV25-1	TRBJ2-7	CASSEYSYEQYF	TGTGCCAGCAGTGAATACTCCTACGAGCAGTACTTC
-	-	TRBV20-1	TRBJ2-7	CSARDGRPVGGEQYF	TGCAGTGCTAGAGATGGCAGGCCCGTAGGAGGGGAGCAGTACTTC
-	TRBD1	TRBV5-1	TRBJ1-2	CASSSVDRGLESYGYTF	TGCGCCAGCAGCTCAGTGGACAGGGGGTTAGAATCGTATGGCTACACCTTC
-	-	TRBV7-6	TRBJ1-2	CASGDGGPNYGYTF	TGTGCCAGCGGGGACGGGGGCCCTAACTATGGCTACACCTTC
many	-	TRBV6-1	TRBJ1-1	CASSEAVIRTEAFF	TGTGCCAGCAGTGAAGCGGTGATTAGAACAGAAGCTTTCTTT
-	-	TRBV7-9	TRBJ2-7	CASSLADSYEQYF	TGTGCCAGCAGCTTAGCGGACTCCTACGAGCAGTACTTC
-	TRBD2	TRBV20-1	TRBJ2-7	CSASPSGNHAWEQYF	TGCAGTGCTAGCCCTAGCGGGAACCATGCTTGGGAGCAGTACTTC
-	TRBD2	TRBV7-2	TRBJ2-3	CASRHGTSGRDTQYF	TGTGCCAGCAGACATGGGACTAGCGGGAGAGATACGCAGTATTTT
-	-	TRBV19	TRBJ1-5	CASIGDSNQPQHF	TGTGCCAGTATTGGGGACAGCAATCAGCCCCAGCATTTT
medium-sized	TRBD2	TRBV24-1	TRBJ2-3	CATSVEAGGYTDTQYF	TGTGCCACCAGTGTGGAAGCGGGAGGTTACACAGATACGCAGTATTTT
many	-	TRBV30	TRBJ1-1	CAWSEAKWAFF	TGTGCCTGGAGTGAGGCCAAGTGGGCTTTCTTT
-	TRBD1	TRBV2	TRBJ1-1	CASSAPRDSEAFF	TGTGCCAGCAGTGCCCCCAGGGACAGTGAAGCTTTCTTT
many	TRBD2	TRBV28	TRBJ2-1	CASGRLAEQFF	TGTGCCAGCGGGAGACTAGCGGAGCAGTTCTTC
-	-	TRBV6-4	TRBJ2-1	CASSEGGQFF	TGTGCCAGCAGTGAAGGTGGGCAGTTCTTC